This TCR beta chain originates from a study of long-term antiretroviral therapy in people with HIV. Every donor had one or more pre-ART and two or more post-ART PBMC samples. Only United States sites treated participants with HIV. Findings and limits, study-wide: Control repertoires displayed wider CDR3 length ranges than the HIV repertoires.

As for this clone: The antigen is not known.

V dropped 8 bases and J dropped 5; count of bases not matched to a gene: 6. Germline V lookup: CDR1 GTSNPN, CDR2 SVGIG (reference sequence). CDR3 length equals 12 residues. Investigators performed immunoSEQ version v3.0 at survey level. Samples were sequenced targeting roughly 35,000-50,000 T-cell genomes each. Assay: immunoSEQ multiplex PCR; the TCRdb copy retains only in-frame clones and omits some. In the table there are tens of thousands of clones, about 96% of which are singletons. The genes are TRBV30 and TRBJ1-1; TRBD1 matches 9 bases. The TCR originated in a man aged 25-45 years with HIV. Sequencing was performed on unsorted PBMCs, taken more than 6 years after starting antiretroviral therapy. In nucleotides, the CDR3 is TGTGCCCGGGACAGGGAGGGGACTGAAGCTTTCTTT. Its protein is CARDREGTEAFF.